This T cell receptor (beta chain) derives from a study of cytomegalovirus exposure and HLA in healthy donors. Across the whole study: Earlier work reported 117 million unique TCR beta sequences from about 170 million T cells.

Points from the study as a whole: There were some V segments, including TRBV6-2 and TRBV6-3, excluded as indistinguishable.

Germline values: CDR1 LNHDA, CDR2 SQIVND (reference sequence). The CDR3 is 14 amino acids. J lost 0 bases, V lost 6 bases, and 2 bases had no gene match. In the case of this clone: Its specificity is unknown.

Vbeta (60) and Jbeta (13) primers were used in the PCR. Libraries were prepared by immunoSEQ multiplex PCR; TCRdb keeps only in-frame clonotypes and omits some of them. The table has 130,000 to 150,000 clones, 55% to 80% seen once; the top ten hold roughly 14%. The sequencing sample was made of PBMCs. This chain links TRBV19 with TRBJ1-3; 7 bases are shared with TRBD1. The TCR sequence derives from a human donor in good health. The CDR3 here is CASRTGLSGNTIYF. The CDR3 DNA reads TGTGCCAGTAGGACAGGGCTCTCTGGAAACACCATATATTTT. Drawing the rest from reference TRBV19 and TRBJ1-3, the complete variable domain is DGGITQSPKYLFRKEGQNVTLSCEQNLNHDAMYWYRQDPGQGLRLIYYSQIVNDFQKGDIAEGYSVSREKKESFPLTVTSAQKNPTAFYLCASRTGLSGNTIYFGEGSWLTVV.